The 32 T cell receptor beta chains listed next were all sequenced from one sample in a study of shared clonotypes between healthy human individuals. Here immunoSEQ multiplex PCR was the method, and the copy in TCRdb shows in-frame clones only, minus some. The table includes about 560,000 clones, around 78% detected once. Sequenced material: PBMCs. The receptors come from a middle-aged woman in good health. Some clones in this sample may be carry-over from other donors' samples.

This chain links TRBV6-1 with TRBJ1-5, with unresolved D. The germline CDR1 and CDR2 sequences are MNHNS and SASEGT. Trimming removed 1 base from V and 9 bases from J, with 22 bases in between. CDR3 size: 17 residues. CDR3 protein: CASSEDGLYGMVRPQHF. The CDR3 DNA is TGTGCCAGCAGTGAAGATGGGTTGTACGGTATGGTCAGGCCCCAGCATTTT.

The chain links TRBV18 to TRBJ1-4; D perhaps matches TRBD1 (6 bases). The V end lost 3 bases, the J end lost 6 bases, and 11 bases lay between the germline ends. The CDR3 length is 14 residues. The V gene's germline CDR1 is KGHSH and CDR2 LQKENI. This CDR3 is CASSPGGGDEKLFF. For the CDR3, the DNA is TGTGCCAGCTCACCTGGGGGCGGCGATGAAAAACTGTTTTTT.

This chain links TRBV28 with TRBJ1-1; D is uncertain. This CDR3 is 12 amino acids long. Germline lookup yields CDR1 MDHEN and CDR2 SYDVKM. Trimming stripped 5 bases from V and 9 bases from J, with 13 bases between. The CDR3 DNA sequence: TGTGCCAGCAGTCCTACCGGGATCAAAGCTTTCTTT. Its protein product is CASSPTGIKAFF.

The chain recombines TRBV5-1 with TRBJ1-1, with 7 bases fitting TRBD1. CDR1 and CDR2 (germline): SGHRS, YFSETQ. After removal of 2 bases from V and 2 bases from J, the junction contained 24 bases not matched to a gene. The CDR3 is 21 amino acids. The CDR3 protein is CASSFGQELFKYQDVNTEAFF. The CDR3 nucleotides are TGCGCCAGCAGCTTCGGACAGGAGTTATTTAAGTATCAAGACGTTAACACTGAAGCTTTCTTT.

The gene calls are TRBV28 and TRBJ2-7; D uncertain. V shed 2 bases and J shed 7 bases, with 12 bases lying between them. CDR1 and CDR2 from the germline V gene are MDHEN and SYDVKM. CDR3 length: 13 residues. CDR3 DNA: TGTGCCAGCAGTTTACCCCTTCTCGGGGAGCAGTACTTC. It translates to CASSLPLLGEQYF.

The rearrangement links TRBV15 to TRBJ2-7; 7 positions match TRBD2. Germline values: CDR1 LNHNV, CDR2 YYDKDF (reference sequence). The CDR3 loop spans 18 amino acids. Trimming took 2 bases from V and 4 from J; bases not matched to a gene: 17. CDR3 bases: TGTGCCACCAGCAGAATGATGCACGGCGGCGGGAGTGGGTACGAGCAGTACTTC. Amino acid sequence: CATSRMMHGGGSGYEQYF.

The chain joins TRBV14 to TRBJ2-3, with a tentative D call TRBD2 (6 bases). Deletions cut 1 base from V and 2 bases from J, with 19 bases between. CDR1 SGHDN and CDR2 FVKESK come from the germline V gene. CDR3 length: 18 amino acids. The CDR3 region is CASSQALPGLRITDTQYF. The CDR3 nucleotides read TGTGCCAGCAGCCAAGCGCTGCCGGGACTTCGGATCACAGATACGCAGTATTTT.

On this clone: This is likely an artifact of a read error, given a far larger clone one base away. The chain employs TRBV14 and TRBJ2-5; D gene uncertain. CDR3 length: 14 residues. Germline V gives CDR1 SGHDN, CDR2 FVKESK. Trimming left V 2 bases short and J 5 bases short, with 12 bases between. CDR3 sequence: CASSQPAPRETQYF. The CDR3 DNA reads TGTGCCAGCAGCCAACCAGCTCCTCGTGAGACCCAGTACTTC.

The table lists this clone with a count of one. The V gene is TRBV27, the J gene TRBJ2-1, with a weak D call TRBD2 (5 bases). The CDR3 extends over 16 amino acids. Trimming took 2 bases from V and 9 from J, leaving 20 bases between them. CDR1 and CDR2 (germline): MNHEY, SMNVEV (reference sequence). The CDR3 is CASSLGGYRASGEQFF. The CDR3, as DNA: TGTGCCAGCAGTTTAGGTGGATATAGGGCCAGCGGTGAGCAGTTCTTC.

This clone came up many times. V is TRBV18 and J is TRBJ1-3; 10 bases are shared with TRBD1. J was trimmed by 2 bases and V by 3 bases; bases with no gene match: 4. This CDR3 has 16 residues. Germline V gives CDR1 KGHSH, CDR2 LQKENI. As DNA, the CDR3 is TGTGCCAGCTCACCGGACAGGGGGGTCGCTGGAAACACCATATATTTT. Its translation: CASSPDRGVAGNTIYF.

The rearrangement links TRBV5-4 to TRBJ2-2; a weak D match, TRBD2 (7 bases). The germline CDR1 and CDR2 sequences are SGHNT and YYREEE (reference sequence). V dropped 3 bases and J dropped 3 bases, with 15 bases sitting between them. CDR3 length: 16 residues. The CDR3 sequence: CASSSRGAGHTGELFF. CDR3 DNA sequence: TGTGCCAGCAGCTCCCGGGGGGCTGGCCACACCGGGGAGCTGTTTTTT.

With regard to this clone: A clone one base away is much larger, so this may be a read error. The same CDR3 also results from other DNA sequences found in this sample. The chain employs TRBV6-5 and TRBJ1-1; D not certain. With 4 bases removed from V and 1 base from J, the gap between germline ends came to 4 bases. CDR1 is MNHEY and CDR2 is SVGAGI in the germline V gene. CDR3 length equals 12 residues. CDR3 sequence reads: CASSSQNTEAFF. As DNA, the CDR3 is TGTGCCAGCAGTTCCCAGAACACTGAAGCTTTCTTT.

The chain joins TRBV7-6 to TRBJ2-1; TRBD1 matches 7 bases. The CDR3 is 15 residues long. Per the germline V gene, CDR1 is SGHVS and CDR2 is FNYEAQ. Germline trimming cut 4 bases from V and 7 bases from J; bases unmatched to any gene: 10. The CDR3 protein is CASSSQGRRPNEQFF. The CDR3 bases are TGTGCCAGCAGCTCACAGGGGAGACGCCCAAATGAGCAGTTCTTC.

This chain links TRBV30 with TRBJ2-5; D is perhaps TRBD1 (5 bases). The CDR3 runs to 13 residues. Between the trimmed V and J ends, which lost 3 bases and 12 bases, there was a span of 20 bases. Looked up from germline, CDR1 is GTSNPN and CDR2 is SVGIG (reference sequence). CDR3 protein: CAWSDPYTSGKYF. CDR3 bases: TGTGCCTGGAGCGACCCTTACACTTCAGGGAAGTACTTC.

Ten or more counts support this clone. Other DNA sequences in the sample encode the same CDR3. This chain uses TRBV30 with TRBJ1-5; the D is unclear. Germline V gene sequence: CDR1 GTSNPN, CDR2 SVGIG (reference sequence). The CDR3 loop spans 19 amino acids. Trimming took off 1 base at V and 1 base at J, with 23 bases between the two ends. This CDR3 is CAWSAMRHRGPRSNQPQHF. CDR3 bases: TGTGCCTGGAGTGCGATGAGACACCGCGGCCCTAGGAGCAATCAGCCCCAGCATTTT. Full variable domain (outside the CDR3, taken from reference TRBV30 and TRBJ1-5): SQTIHQWPATLVQPVGSPLSLECTVEGTSNPNLYWYRQAAGRGLQLLFYSVGIGQISSEVPQNLSASRPQDRQFILSSKKLLLSDSGFYLCAWSAMRHRGPRSNQPQHFGDGTRLSIL.

In this sample, this clone turned up a few times. This sequence joins TRBV5-1 and TRBJ2-1, with TRBD2 matching 8 bases. Germline loops: CDR1 SGHRS, CDR2 YFSETQ. Trimming removed 4 bases from V and 3 bases from J; junction bases left unmatched: 9. CDR3 length: 16 residues. For the CDR3, the DNA is TGCGCCAGCAGCGCGGGGGGAGGCTGGGGCTACAATGAGCAGTTCTTC. Amino acid sequence: CASSAGGGWGYNEQFF.

The chain recombines TRBV28 with TRBJ2-3, with D hard to call. The CDR3 is made up of 13 amino acids. The germline gives CDR1 MDHEN, CDR2 SYDVKM. V was pared by 7 bases and J by 1 base, with 9 bases between. The DNA for the CDR3 is TGTGCCAGCAACCTGACTCGCACAGATACGCAGTATTTT. This encodes CASNLTRTDTQYF.

The rearrangement links TRBV5-5 to TRBJ1-2; 7 nucleotides align to TRBD1. CDR3 length: 14 residues. The V gene end was trimmed by 4 bases and the J gene end by 5 bases; junction bases not matched to a gene: 8. Germline CDR1 reads SGHKS; CDR2 reads YYEKEE (reference sequence). The CDR3 sequence: CASSRRDSSYGYTF. The CDR3 nucleotides read TGTGCCAGCAGCAGGAGGGACAGCAGTTATGGCTACACCTTC.

The CDR3 spells CAISPRDTSGNTIYF. CDR3 DNA: TGTGCCATCAGCCCACGGGACACCTCTGGAAACACCATATATTTT. The V and J genes are TRBV10-3 and TRBJ1-3, with D possibly TRBD1 on 6 matching bases. V lost 6 bases and J 0 bases, leaving 12 bases between the germline ends. CDR3 size: 15 residues. Germline V gene sequence: CDR1 ENHRY, CDR2 SYGVKD.

This rearrangement joins TRBV5-1 to TRBJ2-5; tentatively, D is TRBD2 (5 bases). The CDR3 spans 15 residues. Trimming took 1 base from V and 5 from J, leaving 15 bases between them. CDR1 is SGHRS and CDR2 is YFSETQ in the germline V gene. This chain's CDR3 is CASSLSTTDLETQYF. CDR3 DNA sequence: TGCGCCAGCAGCTTGTCGACTACCGATCTGGAGACCCAGTACTTC.

The V gene is TRBV5-5, the J gene TRBJ1-2; D is perhaps TRBD1 (5 bases). Between the trimmed V and J ends, which lost 0 bases and 7 bases, there was a span of 16 bases. The germline V gene encodes CDR1 SGHKS and CDR2 YYEKEE (reference sequence). CDR3 length equals 15 residues. CDR3 protein: CASSLAGTLTGGYTF. The DNA for the CDR3 is TGTGCCAGCAGCTTGGCCGGGACCTTAACTGGTGGCTACACCTTC.

The chain is built from TRBV7-6 and TRBJ2-1; D gene uncertain. The CDR3 totals 12 residues. V was clipped by 1 base and J by 9 bases, with 7 bases between them. Germline V gene sequence: CDR1 SGHVS, CDR2 FNYEAQ. CDR3: CASSLDSSEQFF. CDR3 nucleotide sequence: TGTGCCAGCAGCTTAGATTCAAGTGAGCAGTTCTTC.

The V call is TRBV27, the J call TRBJ2-7; D not certain. Trimming cost V 6 bases and J 5 bases, with 11 bases left between them. The CDR3 extends over 12 amino acids. Per the germline V gene, CDR1 is MNHEY and CDR2 is SMNVEV (reference sequence). The CDR3 region is CASSRFGNEQYF. DNA for the CDR3: TGTGCCAGCAGCCGTTTCGGTAACGAGCAGTACTTC.

Points on this clone: The likely explanation is a read error, given a far larger clone one base away. V usage is TRBV4-1 and J usage is TRBJ2-2, with no clear D. In germline, CDR1 is MGHRA, CDR2 YSYEKL. The CDR3 has 17 amino acids. Here the CDR3 reads CASGQEVRVGFTGELFF. The DNA for the CDR3 is TGCGCCAGCGGCCAAGAGGTTCGGGTCGGGTTCACCGGGGAGCTGTTTTTT.

A note on this clone: This is likely an artifact of a read error, given a far larger clone one base away. The chain joins TRBV4-3 to TRBJ2-1, with 10 bases matching TRBD2. The CDR3 contains 16 residues. Per germline, CDR1 LGHNA and CDR2 YSLEER. The CDR3 reads CASSQGLAGSYDEQFF. CDR3 nucleotides: TGCGCCAGCAGCCAAGGACTAGCGGGCTCCTACGATGAGCAGTTCTTC.

The chain recombines TRBV30 with TRBJ2-1, with D maybe TRBD2 (6 bases). From germline, CDR1 is GTSNPN and CDR2 SVGIG (reference sequence). V gave up 5 bases and J gave up 1 base, with 12 bases separating them. CDR3 size: 14 residues. This chain's CDR3 is CAWHQRVSYNEQFF. The CDR3 nucleotides read TGTGCCTGGCACCAGCGGGTGTCCTACAATGAGCAGTTCTTC.

The V and J genes are TRBV10-3 and TRBJ2-5; TRBD1 might be the D (6 bases). Germline CDR1 ENHRY, CDR2 SYGVKD. The V end was cut by 6 bases, the J end by 4 bases, with 12 bases between. CDR3 size: 13 residues. DNA for the CDR3: TGTGCCATCAGGCTACAGGGTGGAGAGACCCAGTACTTC. Protein: CAIRLQGGETQYF.

The gene calls are TRBV27 and TRBJ2-7, with TRBD2 matching 8 bases. The V segment lost 3 bases and the J segment 0 bases; nucleotides outside the gene matches: 13. Germline loops: CDR1 MNHEY, CDR2 SMNVEV (reference sequence). The CDR3 runs to 18 residues. Here the CDR3 reads CASSLGAPGGALSYEQYF. Here the CDR3 DNA reads TGTGCCAGCAGTTTGGGAGCCCCGGGGGGGGCTCTCTCCTACGAGCAGTACTTC.

A remark on this clone: Other DNA sequences in the sample encode the same CDR3. The chain employs TRBV30 and TRBJ2-1; D is ambiguous. Trimming took 1 base from V and 1 from J, leaving 2 bases between them. This CDR3 contains 12 residues. Germline loops: CDR1 GTSNPN, CDR2 SVGIG (reference sequence). The CDR3 loop reads CAWSGSYNEQFF. The CDR3 nucleotides read TGTGCCTGGAGTGGGTCCTACAATGAGCAGTTCTTC.

Comments on this clone: Given a much more abundant clone one base away, this may be a read error. The V gene is TRBV4-1, the J gene TRBJ1-4; TRBD1 matches 8 bases. CDR1 and CDR2 from the germline V gene are MGHRA and YSYEKL. The CDR3 runs 16 residues. CDR3 protein: CASSPTGVRTNGKLFF. The CDR3 nucleotides are TGCGCCAGCAGCCCGACAGGGGTTCGGACTAATGGAAAACTGTTTTTT.

This clone was counted a few times. Written as DNA, the CDR3 is TGTGCCAGCAGCCCTAGCGGGAGTGACAATGAGCAGTTCTTC. Translation gives CASSPSGSDNEQFF. The chain employs TRBV11-2 and TRBJ2-1; 10 nucleotides agree with TRBD2. Germline CDR1 is SGHAT and CDR2 is FQNNGV. V shed 5 bases and J 5 bases; nucleotides not matched to a gene: 3. This CDR3 contains 14 residues.

V gene TRBV7-9 combines with J gene TRBJ2-3; D gene unclear. The ends were cut back, 8 bases at V and 2 bases at J, with 8 bases in the middle. The CDR3 has 12 amino acids. CDR1 is SEHNR and CDR2 is FQNEAQ in the germline V gene (reference sequence). CDR3 in DNA: TGTGCCAGCGGCGGATTCACAGATACGCAGTATTTT. Amino acid sequence: CASGGFTDTQYF.